A single sample gave rise to the 15 T cell receptor beta chains below, sequenced in a study of blood T cell repertoires in COVID-19. Repertoires were generated with immunoSEQ multiplex PCR, while TCRdb's copy carries only in-frame clones and drops some. In the table there are around 270,000 clones, roughly 84% of which are singletons. Specimen: peripheral blood. The origin of the receptors is a woman aged 40 to 50 who had recovered from COVID-19.

V usage is TRBV9 and J usage is TRBJ2-5; 7 bases fit TRBD1. Germline V gene sequence: CDR1 SGDLS, CDR2 YYNGEE. CDR3 length: 14 residues. V gave up 0 bases and J gave up 4 bases; unmatched junction bases: 3. The CDR3 region has the DNA TGTGCCAGCAGCGTAGGAACAGGGGCAGAGACCCAGTACTTC. Translating gives CASSVGTGAETQYF.

V is TRBV10-3 and J is TRBJ2-7, with D perhaps TRBD2 (6 bases). V dropped 3 bases and J dropped 7 bases, with 16 bases sitting between them. The CDR3 loop spans 14 amino acids. Per the germline V gene, CDR1 is ENHRY and CDR2 is SYGVKD. CDR3 nucleotides: TGTGCCATCAGTGACTCGACTAGTTCGAGGGAGCAGTACTTC. Translated: CAISDSTSSREQYF.

This chain uses TRBV6-5 with TRBJ2-2; D not certain. V gave up 0 bases and J gave up 6 bases, with 11 bases separating them. Germline CDR1 is MNHEY and CDR2 is SVGAGI. The CDR3 extends over 15 amino acids. CDR3 DNA sequence: TGTGCCAGCAGTTACTCGAAGGAGACCGCCGGGGAGCTGTTTTTT. This translates into CASSYSKETAGELFF.

V gene TRBV28 combines with J gene TRBJ1-1, with a possible D match to TRBD1 (6 bases). The germline gives CDR1 MDHEN, CDR2 SYDVKM. The CDR3 is 13 amino acids. The V end was cut by 7 bases, the J end by 0 bases, with 9 bases between. CDR3 loop: CASNGDMNTEAFF. DNA of the CDR3: TGTGCCAGCAACGGGGACATGAACACTGAAGCTTTCTTT.

V and J are TRBV7-2 and TRBJ2-3; 10 positions agree with TRBD2. With 3 bases clipped from V and 5 bases from J, the junction kept 5 bases outside the gene matches. Germline V gene data show CDR1 as SGHTA and CDR2 as FQGNSA. The CDR3 spans 15 residues. The CDR3 DNA follows: TGTGCCAGCAGCTTTGTAGCGGGGGGCGGAGATACGCAGTATTTT. Translated, it gives CASSFVAGGGDTQYF. The full variable domain, rest sourced from reference TRBV7-2 and TRBJ2-3, is GAGVSQSPSNKVTEKGKDVELRCDPISGHTALYWYRQSLGQGLEFLIYFQGNSAPDKSGLPSDRFSAERTGGSVSTLTIQRTQQEDSAVYLCASSFVAGGGDTQYFGPGTRLTVL.

The chain is built from TRBV5-4 and TRBJ1-1, with 9 bases lining up with TRBD1. Germline loops: CDR1 SGHNT, CDR2 YYREEE (reference sequence). The CDR3 extends over 14 amino acids. Trimming removed 4 bases from V and 5 bases from J; junction bases left unmatched: 6. The CDR3 region is CASSLTGGKTEAFF. The CDR3 DNA is TGTGCCAGCAGCCTGACAGGGGGGAAGACTGAAGCTTTCTTT.

This chain connects TRBV6-5 to TRBJ2-7, with D unresolved. Germline values: CDR1 MNHEY, CDR2 SVGAGI. Trimming cost V 8 bases and J 0 bases, with 8 bases left between them. The CDR3 totals 12 residues. CDR3 DNA sequence: TGTGCCAGCCAACAAAGCTCCTACGAGCAGTACTTC. This translates into CASQQSSYEQYF.

This sequence joins TRBV2 and TRBJ1-2; a possible D gene is TRBD1 (6 bases). The CDR3 is made up of 13 amino acids. V lost 7 bases to trimming and J lost 8 bases, with 17 bases between them. The V gene's germline CDR1 is SNHLY and CDR2 FYNNEI. Here the CDR3 reads CASTENRDRGYTF. The DNA of the CDR3 is TGTGCCAGCACAGAGAACAGGGATAGAGGCTACACCTTC.

This chain uses TRBV12-3 or TRBV12-4 with TRBJ2-1; 7 nucleotides align to TRBD2. The trim removed 5 bases at V and 9 bases at J, leaving 7 bases unmatched. The CDR3 contains 13 residues. CDR3 DNA: TGTGCCAGCAGTCCCCCCGGACTAGTTGAGCAGTTCTTC. It yields the protein CASSPPGLVEQFF.

This clone was seen more than once but under ten times. The chain uses TRBV12-3 or TRBV12-4 and TRBJ1-1, with 7 bases identical to TRBD1. There are 12 residues in the CDR3. V lost 6 bases and J lost 7; bases outside the gene matches: 5. DNA for the CDR3: TGTGCCAGCAGCTGGGGGACAGTTGAAGCTTTCTTT. Translating gives CASSWGTVEAFF.

The rearrangement links TRBV28 to TRBJ1-1; D not resolved. Germline V gene lookup returns CDR1 MDHEN and CDR2 SYDVKM. Trimming took off 3 bases at V and 4 bases at J, with 12 bases between the two ends. This CDR3 has 14 residues. CDR3 sequence: CASSFSVGSTEAFF. CDR3 nucleotides: TGTGCCAGCAGTTTCTCCGTAGGGAGCACTGAAGCTTTCTTT. Full variable domain (outside the CDR3, taken from reference TRBV28 and TRBJ1-1): DVKVTQSSRYLVKRTGEKVFLECVQDMDHENMFWYRQDPGLGLRLIYFSYDVKMKEKGDIPEGYSVSREKKERFSLILESASTNQTSMYLCASSFSVGSTEAFFGQGTRLTVV.

The rearrangement links TRBV12-3 or TRBV12-4 to TRBJ1-2; D unresolved. V lost 7 bases to trimming and J lost 8 bases, with 17 bases between them. This CDR3 spans 13 amino acids. In DNA, the CDR3 is TGTGCCAGCAAAGGAGAGGGCCCGCAAGGCTACACCTTC. Translation gives CASKGEGPQGYTF.

V is TRBV4-2 and J is TRBJ1-2, with TRBD1 matching over 9 bases. The J segment lost 4 bases and the V segment lost 0 bases, leaving 9 bases of the junction unmatched. This CDR3 contains 17 residues. In germline, CDR1 is LGHNA, CDR2 YNFKEQ. CDR3 sequence (DNA): TGTGCCAGCAGCCAAGATCGGGTGGGGACAGGGCGCTATGGCTACACCTTC. This translates into CASSQDRVGTGRYGYTF.

J is TRBJ2-3 and V is TRBV29-1; D is unclear. CDR1 is SQVTM and CDR2 is ANQGSEA in the germline V gene. The CDR3 consists of 13 residues. Trimming shortened V by 3 bases and J by 1 base, and 8 bases separated the two germline ends. The CDR3 is CSVDEPGTDTQYF. In nucleotides, the CDR3 is TGCAGCGTTGATGAGCCCGGCACAGATACGCAGTATTTT.

The DNA of the CDR3 is TGTGCCAGCAGTGTACAGCAACGGACCCAGTACTTC. Amino acid sequence: CASSVQQRTQYF. The chain couples TRBV2 to TRBJ2-5, with D unclear. Germline CDR1 is SNHLY and CDR2 is FYNNEI. The length of the CDR3 is 12 residues. The ends were cut back, 4 bases at V and 7 bases at J, with 10 bases in the middle.